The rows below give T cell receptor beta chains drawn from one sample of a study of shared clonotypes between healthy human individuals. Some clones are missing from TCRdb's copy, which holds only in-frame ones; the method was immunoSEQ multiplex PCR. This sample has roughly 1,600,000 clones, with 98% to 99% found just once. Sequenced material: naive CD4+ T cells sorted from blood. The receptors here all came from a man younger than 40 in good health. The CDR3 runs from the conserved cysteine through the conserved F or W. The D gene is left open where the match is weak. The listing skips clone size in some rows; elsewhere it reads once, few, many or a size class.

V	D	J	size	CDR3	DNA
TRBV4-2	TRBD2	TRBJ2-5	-	CASSQEASGPRETQYF	TGTGCCAGCAGCCAAGAGGCTAGCGGACCCCGGGAGACCCAGTACTTC
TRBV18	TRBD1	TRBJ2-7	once	CASSRGQGSSYEQYF	TGTGCCAGCTCACGGGGACAGGGGAGTTCCTACGAGCAGTACTTC
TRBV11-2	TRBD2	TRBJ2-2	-	CASISVTSGKNRNTGELFF	TGTGCCAGCATTTCGGTGACTAGCGGGAAAAACAGAAACACCGGGGAGCTGTTTTTT
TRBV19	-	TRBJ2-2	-	CASSTSLVEGELFF	TGTGCCAGTAGTACCTCCCTGGTAGAGGGGGAGCTGTTTTTT
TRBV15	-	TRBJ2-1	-	CATSKGRTYNEQFF	TGTGCCACCAGCAAGGGACGGACCTACAATGAGCAGTTCTTC
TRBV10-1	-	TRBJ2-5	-	CASSESMGGQTQYF	TGCGCCAGCAGTGAGTCGATGGGGGGACAGACCCAGTACTTC
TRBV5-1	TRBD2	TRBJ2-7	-	CASSQLAGSYEQYF	TGCGCCAGCAGCCAACTAGCGGGTTCCTACGAGCAGTACTTC
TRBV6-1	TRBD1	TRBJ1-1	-	CASSATGVTEAFF	TGTGCCAGCAGCGCGACAGGGGTCACTGAAGCTTTCTTT
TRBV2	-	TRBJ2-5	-	CASSAKETQYF	TGTGCCAGCAGTGCTAAAGAGACCCAGTACTTC
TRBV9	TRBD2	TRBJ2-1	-	CASSVARASGSYNEQFF	TGTGCCAGCAGCGTAGCCCGGGCTAGCGGAAGTTACAATGAGCAGTTCTTC
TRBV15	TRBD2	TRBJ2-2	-	CATSMFLTSGRSAGELFF	TGTGCCACCAGCATGTTCCTGACTAGCGGGAGATCAGCCGGGGAGCTGTTTTTT
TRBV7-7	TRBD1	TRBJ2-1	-	CASSSDRGNEQFF	TGTGCCAGCAGCTCCGACAGGGGGAATGAGCAGTTCTTC
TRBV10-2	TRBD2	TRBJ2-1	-	CASSQTRLASFRMDEQFF	TGCGCCAGCAGTCAAACGCGACTAGCTAGTTTCAGAATGGATGAGCAGTTCTTC
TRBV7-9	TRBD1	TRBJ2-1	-	CASSPLQGWKNNEQFF	TGTGCCAGCAGCCCACTACAGGGGTGGAAAAACAATGAGCAGTTCTTC
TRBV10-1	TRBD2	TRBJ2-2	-	CASGTSAGTGELFF	TGCGCCAGCGGAACTAGCGCGGGGACCGGGGAGCTGTTTTTT
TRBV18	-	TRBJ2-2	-	CASSPDFGGELFF	TGTGCCAGCTCACCCGACTTCGGCGGGGAGCTGTTTTTT
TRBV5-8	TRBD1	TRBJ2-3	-	CASSIGTADTQYF	TGTGCCAGCAGCATAGGGACAGCAGATACGCAGTATTTT
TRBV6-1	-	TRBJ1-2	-	CASSIGGDYYGYTF	TGTGCCAGCAGTATTGGGGGGGATTACTATGGCTACACCTTC
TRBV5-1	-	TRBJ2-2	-	CASSLGRGDTGELFF	TGCGCCAGCAGCTTGGGTCGCGGGGACACCGGGGAGCTGTTTTTT
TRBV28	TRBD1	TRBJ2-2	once	CAIGQGDTGELFF	TGTGCCATCGGACAGGGGGATACCGGGGAGCTGTTTTTT
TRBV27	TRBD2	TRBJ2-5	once	CASSSLGRSNSRETQYF	TGTGCCAGCAGTTCCCTCGGGAGGTCCAACTCCCGGGAGACCCAGTACTTC
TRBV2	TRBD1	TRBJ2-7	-	CASGLAGQGGEQYF	TGTGCCAGCGGTCTCGCCGGACAGGGGGGCGAGCAGTACTTC
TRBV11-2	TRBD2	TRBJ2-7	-	CASSLVWLAGRSYEQYF	TGTGCCAGCAGCTTAGTTTGGCTAGCGGGACGGTCCTACGAGCAGTACTTC
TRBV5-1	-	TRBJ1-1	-	CASSIPGAEAFF	TGCGCCAGCAGCATACCAGGGGCTGAAGCTTTCTTT
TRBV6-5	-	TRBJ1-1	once	CASRFGQMNTEAFF	TGTGCCAGCAGGTTCGGACAGATGAACACTGAAGCTTTCTTT
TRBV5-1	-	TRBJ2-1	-	CASSLGANPRLNEQFF	TGCGCCAGCAGCTTGGGTGCCAACCCGCGATTGAATGAGCAGTTCTTC
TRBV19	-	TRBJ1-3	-	CATRALAGNTIYF	TGTGCCACCCGAGCGTTGGCTGGAAACACCATATATTTT
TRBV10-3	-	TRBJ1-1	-	CAISEHVGQGGTEAFF	TGTGCCATCAGTGAGCACGTGGGGCAGGGTGGCACTGAAGCTTTCTTT
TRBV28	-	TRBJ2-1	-	CASSSGTLAHNEQFF	TGTGCCAGCAGCTCTGGGACCTTGGCCCACAATGAGCAGTTCTTC
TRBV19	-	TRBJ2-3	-	CASSIPGTRRDTQYF	TGTGCCAGTAGTATCCCCGGGACTCGGCGAGATACGCAGTATTTT
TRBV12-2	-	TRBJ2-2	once	CASRLALIGGDTGELFF	TGTGCAAGTCGCTTAGCGTTAATAGGGGGGGACACCGGGGAGCTGTTTTTT
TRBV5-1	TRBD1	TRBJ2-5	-	CASSPDRGETQYF	TGCGCCAGCAGCCCGGACAGGGGTGAGACCCAGTACTTC
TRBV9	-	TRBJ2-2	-	CASSVAAGELFF	TGTGCCAGCAGCGTAGCTGCCGGGGAGCTGTTTTTT
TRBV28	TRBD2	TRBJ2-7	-	CASTKPSGDTYEQYF	TGTGCCAGCACCAAACCTAGCGGAGATACCTACGAGCAGTACTTC
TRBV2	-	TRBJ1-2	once	CASSDLGTYGYTF	TGTGCCAGCAGTGACTTGGGCACCTATGGCTACACCTTC
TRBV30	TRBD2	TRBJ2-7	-	CAWSVSPPNFGTSGTYEQYF	TGTGCCTGGAGTGTCTCCCCTCCAAATTTCGGGACTAGCGGTACCTACGAGCAGTACTTC
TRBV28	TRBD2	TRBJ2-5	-	CATNSGTGRETQYF	TGTGCCACCAATAGCGGGACGGGGAGAGAGACCCAGTACTTC
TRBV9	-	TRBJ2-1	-	CASSVASGNEQFF	TGTGCCAGCAGCGTGGCCAGCGGGAATGAGCAGTTCTTC
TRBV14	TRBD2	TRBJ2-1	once	CASSQGLAGVNEQFF	TGTGCCAGCAGCCAAGGCCTAGCGGGAGTTAATGAGCAGTTCTTC
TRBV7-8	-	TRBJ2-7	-	CASSHVDKAYEQYF	TGTGCCAGCAGCCACGTGGACAAGGCCTACGAGCAGTACTTC
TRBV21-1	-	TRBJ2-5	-	CASSKDGTGKETQYF	TGTGCCAGCAGCAAAGACGGGACAGGGAAAGAGACCCAGTACTTC
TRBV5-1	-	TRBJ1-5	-	CASSFLGDQPQHF	TGCGCCAGCAGCTTTTTAGGGGATCAGCCCCAGCATTTT
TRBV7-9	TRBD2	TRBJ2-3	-	CASSRLAGDTDTQYF	TGTGCCAGCTCCCGACTAGCGGGGGACACAGATACGCAGTATTTT
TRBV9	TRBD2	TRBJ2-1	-	CASSAIAGGPFNEQFF	TGTGCCAGCAGCGCCATAGCGGGAGGGCCGTTCAATGAGCAGTTCTTC
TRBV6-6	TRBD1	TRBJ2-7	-	CASSTQTGAPYEQYF	TGTGCCAGCAGTACCCAGACAGGGGCCCCCTACGAGCAGTACTTC
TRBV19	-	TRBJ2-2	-	CASSRLSVGELFF	TGTGCCAGTAGTCGGTTGAGTGTCGGGGAGCTGTTTTTT
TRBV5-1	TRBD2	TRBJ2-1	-	CASSLREGTYNEQFF	TGCGCCAGCAGCTTGCGGGAGGGGACCTACAATGAGCAGTTCTTC
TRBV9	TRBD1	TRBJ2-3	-	CASSVPGTGVTDTQYF	TGTGCCAGCAGCGTACCGGGGACAGGGGTCACAGATACGCAGTATTTT
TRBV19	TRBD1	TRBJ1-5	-	CASSFRTGGGSNQPQHF	TGTGCCAGTAGTTTCCGGACAGGGGGCGGTAGCAATCAGCCCCAGCATTTT
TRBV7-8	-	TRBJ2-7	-	CASSYRTGSSYEQYF	TGTGCCAGCAGCTACCGGACGGGGAGCTCCTACGAGCAGTACTTC
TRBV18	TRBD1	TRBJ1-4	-	CASSPPGQGGEKLFF	TGTGCCAGCTCACCACCGGGACAGGGCGGCGAAAAACTGTTTTTT
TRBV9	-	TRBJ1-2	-	CASSVATGALTGYTF	TGTGCCAGCAGCGTAGCTACGGGGGCGCTGACTGGCTACACCTTC
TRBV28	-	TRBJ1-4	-	CASHGGATNEKLFF	TGTGCCAGCCATGGCGGAGCAACTAATGAAAAACTGTTTTTT
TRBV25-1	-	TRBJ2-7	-	CASSPPGTLSYEQYF	TGTGCCAGCAGTCCCCCCGGGACACTCTCCTACGAGCAGTACTTC
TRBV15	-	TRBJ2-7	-	CATSGGHYEQYF	TGTGCCACCAGTGGGGGTCATTACGAGCAGTACTTC
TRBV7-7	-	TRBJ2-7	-	CASSLADSATYEQYF	TGTGCTAGCAGCTTAGCTGACAGCGCAACCTACGAGCAGTACTTC
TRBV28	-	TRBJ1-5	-	CASSLQGRPVDF	TGTGCCAGCAGTTTGCAGGGGCGGCCCGTAGATTTT
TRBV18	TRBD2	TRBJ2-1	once	CASSAGLAGAEQFF	TGTGCCAGCTCAGCAGGGCTAGCGGGAGCTGAGCAGTTCTTC